This T cell receptor beta chain originates from a study of cytomegalovirus exposure and HLA in healthy donors. General study results and limits: In a later analysis, DRB1 alleles had the most associated TCRs; HLA-C alleles the fewest. It is likely that the observed cluster of highly shared sequence variants was a sequencing artifact. Fewer N-insertions than the roughly 600-donor mean were reportedly shown by an Asian-associated ancestry cluster in a later analysis.

The study ran its PCR with 60 Vbeta and 13 Jbeta primers. The repertoire was sequenced with immunoSEQ multiplex PCR; TCRdb's copy has only in-frame clones and lacks some. The sample includes about 96,000 clones, about four fifths seen only once; the top ten take around 14%. A remark on this clone: What it binds is unknown.

In nominal health when sampled, donors likely had unrecorded immune exposures nonetheless. CDR1 SEHNR and CDR2 FQNEAQ come from the germline V gene (reference sequence). The CDR3 has 14 residues. The V gene end was trimmed by 5 bases and the J gene end by 2 bases; junction bases not matched to a gene: 4. The sequenced material came from PBMCs. This TCR was recovered from a woman in her 70s in good health and CMV-seropositive. J is TRBJ1-2 and V is TRBV7-9; 8 nucleotides align to TRBD1. The CDR3 coding sequence is TGTGCCAGCAGCGAGGGACAGGTGAACTATGGCTACACCTTC. This codes for CASSEGQVNYGYTF.